These 3 T cell receptor beta chains originate from one sample sequenced in a study of identical twins. Each CDR3 protein is one row after TCRdb ran MiXCR on the 5' RACE reads. The table includes some 500,000 distinct CDR3 sequences, more than 9% detected once. This sample was also put to use in a study of yellow fever vaccine responses in identical twins.

Sample: PBMCs. The receptors originated from a woman aged 18 to 35 in good health.

This clonotype appeared a single time. V is TRBV20-1 and J is TRBJ2-7; TRBD1 agrees at 7 bases. V trimming: 0 bases; J trimming: 2 bases; junction bases outside the gene matches: 7. The CDR3 runs 15 residues. CDR1 is DFQATT and CDR2 is SNEGSKA in the germline V gene (reference sequence). CDR3 residues: CSARDPRQGPYEQYF. The CDR3 nucleotides read TGCAGTGCTAGAGATCCGAGACAGGGACCCTACGAGCAGTACTTC.

The chain joins TRBV2 to TRBJ1-1; TRBD1 might be the D (6 bases). The CDR3 totals 16 residues. Germline CDR1 and CDR2: SNHLY and FYNNEI. V lost 3 bases and J lost 0, with 14 bases in between. DNA for the CDR3: TGTGCCAGCAGTGAGAGGGACATGATCATGAACACTGAAGCTTTCTTT. The encoded protein is CASSERDMIMNTEAFF.

This clonotype turned up a few times. The V and J genes are TRBV7-2 and TRBJ2-7; TRBD1 matches at 7 bases. Per germline, CDR1 SGHTA and CDR2 FQGNSA. This CDR3 has 15 residues. V was pared by 5 bases and J by 2 bases, with 9 bases of the junction left unmatched. The CDR3 DNA sequence: TGTGCCAGCAGCGCACCGGGACAGACAACCTACGAGCAGTACTTC. Translating it yields CASSAPGQTTYEQYF.